This T cell receptor (beta chain) appears in the sequencing data of a study of a mutant IDH1 vaccine in newly diagnosed glioma. Study details: Of treated patients, around 60% were men and roughly 40% women, averaging around 40 years.

Stated time point: week 23, last vaccination. The study gave 300 ug of mutant IDH1 20-mer peptide per vaccine dose, with topical imiquimod. A word on this clone: Its target is unknown.

Sequencing used immunoSEQ multiplex PCR; TCRdb keeps in-frame clones, though not all of them. Counted here are 35,000 to 50,000 clones, approximately 84% occurring once; the ten biggest clones make up around 2.5%. The V end was cut by 6 bases, the J end by 4 bases, with 10 bases between. Looked up from germline, CDR1 is ENHRY and CDR2 is SYGVKD. This CDR3 comprises 12 residues. The sequences come from PBMCs, collected from a glioma patient whose treatment included an IDH1 peptide vaccine. This rearrangement joins TRBV10-3 to TRBJ2-7, with a possible D match to TRBD1 (5 bases). This TCR came from a woman aged 18 to 35 with glioma. Some clones in this sample may be carry-over from other donors' samples. The CDR3 bases are TGTGCCATCAGCGCGACAGATTACGAGCAGTACTTC. It encodes CAISATDYEQYF.